The 27 T cell receptor beta chains given below trace back to one sample, sequenced in a study of blood T cell repertoires in COVID-19. Repertoires were generated with immunoSEQ multiplex PCR, while TCRdb's copy carries only in-frame clones and drops some. This sample has some 400,000 clones, with nearly 90% found just once. The sample taken for sequencing was PBMCs or T cells enriched from blood (not recorded which). These receptors were obtained from a woman younger than 45 who had recovered from COVID-19.

This chain connects TRBV5-1 to TRBJ2-7, with TRBD1 as a possible D gene (6 bases). The CDR3 contains 13 residues. The V and J ends lost 4 bases and 4 bases respectively, with 12 bases between them. Germline lookup yields CDR1 SGHRS and CDR2 YFSETQ. CDR3: CASSPRTAYEQYF. In DNA form, the CDR3 reads TGCGCCAGCAGCCCCCGGACAGCGTACGAGCAGTACTTC.

This chain links TRBV28 with TRBJ2-1, with TRBD2 as a possible D gene (6 bases). Trimming cost V 3 bases and J 5 bases, with 8 bases left between them. Germline loops: CDR1 MDHEN, CDR2 SYDVKM. The CDR3 is 13 amino acids. CDR3 in amino acids: CASSFSGDNEQFF. CDR3 nucleotides: TGTGCCAGCAGTTTTTCGGGGGACAATGAGCAGTTCTTC. The whole variable domain, filled in from reference TRBV28 and TRBJ2-1, reads DVKVTQSSRYLVKRTGEKVFLECVQDMDHENMFWYRQDPGLGLRLIYFSYDVKMKEKGDIPEGYSVSREKKERFSLILESASTNQTSMYLCASSFSGDNEQFFGPGTRLTVL.

The V gene is TRBV4-3, the J gene TRBJ1-1, with a weak D call TRBD1 (6 bases). The CDR3 covers 14 residues. V lost 4 bases and J 5 bases, leaving 14 bases between the germline ends. The germline CDR1 and CDR2 sequences are LGHNA and YSLEER. The CDR3 sequence is CASSRKITGTEAFF. CDR3 sequence (DNA): TGCGCCAGCAGCCGAAAAATCACAGGGACTGAAGCTTTCTTT.

The rearrangement joins TRBV7-9 to TRBJ1-4; possible D gene TRBD1, 6 bases. CDR3 length equals 15 residues. Germline CDR1 reads SEHNR; CDR2 reads FQNEAQ (reference sequence). The V end lost 5 bases, the J end lost 4 bases, and 14 bases lay between the germline ends. CDR3 region: CASSLGAGVNEKLFF. The CDR3 DNA is TGTGCCAGCAGCCTGGGCGCAGGGGTTAATGAAAAACTGTTTTTT. Variable domain in full (rest from reference TRBV7-9 and TRBJ1-4): DTGVSQNPRHKITKRGQNVTFRCDPISEHNRLYWYRQTLGQGPEFLTYFQNEAQLEKSRLLSDRFSAERPKGSFSTLEIQRTEQGDSAMYLCASSLGAGVNEKLFFGSGTQLSVL.

The rearrangement joins TRBV4-3 to TRBJ2-7; tentatively, D is TRBD1 (6 bases). Between the trimmed V and J ends, which lost 0 bases and 1 base, there was a span of 13 bases. The CDR3 is made up of 16 amino acids. The germline gives CDR1 LGHNA, CDR2 YSLEER. In nucleotides, the CDR3 is TGCGCCAGCAGCCAAGAAGCGACAGGTTCGTCCTACGAGCAGTACTTC. The encoded protein is CASSQEATGSSYEQYF.

The V and J genes are TRBV2 and TRBJ1-5, with TRBD1 identical over 10 bases. The V gene's germline CDR1 is SNHLY and CDR2 FYNNEI. The ends lost 6 bases at V and 5 bases at J; junction bases unmatched: 7. The CDR3 length is 15 residues. The CDR3 nucleotides are TGTGCCAGCAGCGAGACGACAGGGGGCTATCAGCCCCAGCATTTT. It translates to CASSETTGGYQPQHF.

This clone was recorded once. The V gene is TRBV19, the J gene TRBJ1-6; 7 bases map to TRBD1. Germline CDR1 reads LNHDA; CDR2 reads SQIVND (reference sequence). The ends lost 8 bases at V and 2 bases at J; junction bases unmatched: 9. This CDR3 has 16 residues. The CDR3 sequence is CASRWGGTAYNSPLHF. The CDR3 DNA sequence: TGTGCCAGTCGCTGGGGCGGGACAGCCTATAATTCACCCCTCCACTTT.

The gene calls are TRBV3-1 (or the pseudogene TRBV3-2) and TRBJ2-7; weak D call: TRBD2 (5 bases). Germline V gene data show CDR1 as LGHDT and CDR2 as YNNKEL (reference sequence). The germline V and J ends were trimmed by 4 bases and 5 bases, with 9 bases remaining between them. The CDR3 is 12 residues long. The CDR3 DNA is TGTGCCAGCAGCCCGGGGATCCACGAGCAGTACTTC. Its protein is CASSPGIHEQYF.

The chain recombines TRBV12-3 or TRBV12-4 with TRBJ1-6, with D unclear. The CDR3 covers 11 residues. Deletions cut 5 bases from V and 9 bases from J, with 5 bases between. CDR3 in amino acids: CASSLSSPLHF. CDR3 DNA: TGTGCCAGCAGTCTCAGTTCACCCCTCCACTTT.

CDR3 nucleotides: TGTGCCAGCAGCCAAGGGGTAAGGCGAGCGGTTACTAGCGGGGCCATCTACGAGCAGTACTTC. Its protein is CASSQGVRRAVTSGAIYEQYF. This rearrangement joins TRBV3-1 (or the pseudogene TRBV3-2) to TRBJ2-7; 10 bases align to TRBD2. Trimming at V came to 1 base and at J to 3 bases, leaving 21 bases not matched to a gene. Germline V lookup: CDR1 LGHDT, CDR2 YNNKEL (reference sequence). The CDR3 consists of 21 residues.

This clone was seen once. The chain couples TRBV5-8 to TRBJ2-7; 7 bases map to TRBD1. Germline V lookup: CDR1 SGHTS, CDR2 YDEGEE. The trim removed 0 bases at V and 5 bases at J, leaving 11 bases unmatched. CDR3 length equals 16 residues. This CDR3 is CASSLGTGATGDEQYF. The DNA for the CDR3 is TGTGCCAGCAGCTTGGGGACAGGCGCTACGGGCGACGAGCAGTACTTC.

This CDR3 reads CASRPGLAGVNTGELFF. As DNA, the CDR3 is TGTGCCAGCAGACCAGGACTAGCGGGAGTGAACACCGGGGAGCTGTTTTTT. V and J are TRBV5-4 and TRBJ2-2; 13 bases are a match to TRBD2. Germline lookup yields CDR1 SGHNT and CDR2 YYREEE (reference sequence). This CDR3 region has 17 residues. J was trimmed by 1 base and V by 5 bases; bases with no gene match: 5. Complete variable domain (other parts from reference TRBV5-4 and TRBJ2-2): ETGVTQSPTHLIKTRGQQVTLRCSSQSGHNTVSWYQQALGQGPQFIFQYYREEENGRGNFPPRFSGLQFPNYSSELNVNALELDDSALYLCASRPGLAGVNTGELFFGEGSRLTVL.

The rearrangement uses TRBV19 and TRBJ1-2; 8 positions agree with TRBD1. V shed 3 bases, J shed 4 bases, and the junction held 4 bases outside the gene matches. This CDR3 has 14 residues. Looked up from germline, CDR1 is LNHDA and CDR2 is SQIVND (reference sequence). For the CDR3, the DNA is TGTGCCAGTAGTATGCGGACAGGGCCCTATGGCTACACCTTC. Its translation is CASSMRTGPYGYTF.

The chain carries TRBV5-1 and TRBJ2-7, with D possibly TRBD1 on 6 matching bases. The length of the CDR3 is 15 residues. Trimming shortened V by 0 bases and J by 3 bases, and 13 bases separated the two germline ends. CDR1 is SGHRS, CDR2 YFSETQ, per germline. The CDR3 sequence: CASSLASGQRYEQYF. The CDR3 nucleotides read TGCGCCAGCAGCTTGGCGAGTGGACAGCGCTACGAGCAGTACTTC.

V usage is TRBV10-3 and J usage is TRBJ2-6; unclear D gene. V lost 6 bases and J lost 0, with 12 bases in between. This CDR3 spans 16 amino acids. Germline CDR1 and CDR2: ENHRY and SYGVKD. For the CDR3, the DNA is TGTGCCATCAGCCGACTCCAGAGCTCTGGGGCCAACGTCCTGACTTTC. Amino acids: CAISRLQSSGANVLTF.

This rearrangement joins TRBV3-1 (or the pseudogene TRBV3-2) to TRBJ2-7, with D possibly TRBD2 on 7 matching bases. The CDR3 is made up of 14 amino acids. V was clipped by 0 bases and J by 6 bases, with 12 bases between them. Germline values: CDR1 LGHDT, CDR2 YNNKEL (reference sequence). The CDR3 coding sequence is TGTGCCAGCAGCCAAGAAACAGGGAGGGGCGAGCAGTACTTC. Translated: CASSQETGRGEQYF.

The rearrangement uses TRBV7-8 and TRBJ2-3; 8 bases are shared with TRBD2. V was clipped by 11 bases and J by 0 bases; unmatched bases: 7. In germline, CDR1 is SGHVS, CDR2 FQNEAQ. CDR3 length equals 14 residues. Here the CDR3 DNA reads TGTGCCCCGCGGGAGGCCCCTAGCACAGATACGCAGTATTTT. Its translation: CAPREAPSTDTQYF.

V and J are TRBV7-9 and TRBJ1-1; tentatively, D is TRBD1 (6 bases). CDR1 and CDR2 from the germline V gene are SEHNR and FQNEAQ (reference sequence). The CDR3 is made up of 15 amino acids. The V gene lost 5 bases and the J gene lost 0 bases, with 13 bases spanning the gap. CDR3 residues: CASSPTGGLNTEAFF. CDR3 nucleotide sequence: TGTGCCAGCAGCCCCACGGGGGGCTTGAACACTGAAGCTTTCTTT.

V is TRBV6-5 and J is TRBJ2-7; D possibly corresponds to TRBD2 (6 bases). Trimming shortened V by 7 bases and J by 4 bases, and 14 bases separated the two germline ends. Germline-derived CDR1 and CDR2 are MNHEY and SVGAGI. CDR3 length equals 13 residues. DNA of the CDR3: TGTGCCAGCACCAACCTGGCGGGATACGAGCAGTACTTC. Translation gives CASTNLAGYEQYF.

V usage is TRBV5-1 and J usage is TRBJ1-4, with 8 bases that match TRBD1. The V and J ends lost 0 bases and 5 bases, in that order; junction bases with no gene match: 3. Germline V gene sequence: CDR1 SGHRS, CDR2 YFSETQ. The CDR3 sequence is 15 residues long. This chain's CDR3 is CASSLAGGANEKLFF. CDR3 DNA sequence: TGCGCCAGCAGCTTGGCAGGGGGCGCGAATGAAAAACTGTTTTTT.

This clone was seen ten or more times. This rearrangement joins TRBV4-3 to TRBJ1-1, with D tentatively TRBD1 (6 bases). V shed 1 base and J shed 4 bases, with 13 bases lying between them. This CDR3 contains 15 residues. CDR1 is LGHNA and CDR2 is YSLEER in the germline V gene. CDR3 in amino acids: CASSQGEGVGTEAFF. In DNA, the CDR3 is TGCGCCAGCAGCCAAGGAGAGGGGGTGGGCACTGAAGCTTTCTTT.

This clone is a singleton in its sample. V and J are TRBV11-2 and TRBJ2-3, with D hard to call. V gave up 1 base and J gave up 6 bases, with 11 bases separating them. This CDR3 is 14 amino acids long. The V gene's germline CDR1 is SGHAT and CDR2 FQNNGV. CDR3 sequence: CASSLAQVSDTQYF. CDR3 bases: TGTGCCAGCAGCTTAGCTCAAGTGAGTGATACGCAGTATTTT.

The chain links TRBV19 to TRBJ2-7; TRBD2 agrees at 7 bases. There are 14 residues in the CDR3. Germline V gives CDR1 LNHDA, CDR2 SQIVND (reference sequence). V was pared by 5 bases and J by 2 bases, with 6 bases of the junction left unmatched. The CDR3 protein is CASSWGGYPYEQYF. DNA of the CDR3: TGTGCCAGTAGTTGGGGGGGATATCCCTACGAGCAGTACTTC.

This rearrangement joins TRBV15 to TRBJ2-1, with D maybe TRBD1 (6 bases). Germline CDR1 is LNHNV and CDR2 is YYDKDF (reference sequence). The CDR3 sequence is 14 residues long. V was pared by 8 bases and J by 4 bases, with 15 bases between. CDR3 in amino acids: CATSPRGIYNEQFF. The CDR3, as DNA: TGTGCCACCTCCCCCAGGGGAATTTACAATGAGCAGTTCTTC.

This clone was found a few times. This rearrangement joins TRBV5-1 to TRBJ1-1; D remains unclear. Per germline, CDR1 SGHRS and CDR2 YFSETQ. Trimming removed 0 bases from V and 0 bases from J, with 6 bases in between. The CDR3 totals 14 residues. This CDR3 is CASSLDGLNTEAFF. CDR3 DNA sequence: TGCGCCAGCAGCTTGGACGGGTTGAACACTGAAGCTTTCTTT.

The chain recombines TRBV24-1 with TRBJ2-5; perhaps TRBD2 as D (5 bases). CDR3 length equals 18 residues. Deletions cut 8 bases from V and 2 bases from J, with 26 bases between. Germline assignment: CDR1 KGHDR and CDR2 SFDVKD. This chain's CDR3 is CATTWRPVPSRKQETQYF. CDR3 coding DNA: TGTGCCACCACTTGGCGTCCGGTTCCTAGCAGGAAGCAAGAGACCCAGTACTTC.

V is TRBV12-3 or TRBV12-4 and J is TRBJ1-4; D uncertain. The CDR3 is 13 residues long. The V and J ends lost 5 bases and 4 bases respectively, with 8 bases between them. The CDR3 is CASSPSGNEKLFF. CDR3 sequence (DNA): TGTGCCAGCAGTCCTTCCGGTAATGAAAAACTGTTTTTT.